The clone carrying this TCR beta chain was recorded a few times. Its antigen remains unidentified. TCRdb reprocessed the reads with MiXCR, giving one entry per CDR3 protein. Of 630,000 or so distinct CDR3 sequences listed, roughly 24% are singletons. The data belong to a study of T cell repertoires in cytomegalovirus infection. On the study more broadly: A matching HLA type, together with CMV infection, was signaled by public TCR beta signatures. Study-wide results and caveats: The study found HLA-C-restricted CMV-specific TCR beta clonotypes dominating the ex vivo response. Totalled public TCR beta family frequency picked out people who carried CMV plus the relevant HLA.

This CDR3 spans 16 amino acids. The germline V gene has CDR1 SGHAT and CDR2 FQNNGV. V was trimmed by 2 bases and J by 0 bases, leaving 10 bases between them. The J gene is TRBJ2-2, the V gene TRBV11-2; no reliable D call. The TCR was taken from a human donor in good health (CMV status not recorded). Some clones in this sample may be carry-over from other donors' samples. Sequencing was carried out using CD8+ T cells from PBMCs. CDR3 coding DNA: TGTGCCAGCAGCTTATGGATGAGAACGAACACCGGGGAGCTGTTTTTT. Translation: CASSLWMRTNTGELFF.